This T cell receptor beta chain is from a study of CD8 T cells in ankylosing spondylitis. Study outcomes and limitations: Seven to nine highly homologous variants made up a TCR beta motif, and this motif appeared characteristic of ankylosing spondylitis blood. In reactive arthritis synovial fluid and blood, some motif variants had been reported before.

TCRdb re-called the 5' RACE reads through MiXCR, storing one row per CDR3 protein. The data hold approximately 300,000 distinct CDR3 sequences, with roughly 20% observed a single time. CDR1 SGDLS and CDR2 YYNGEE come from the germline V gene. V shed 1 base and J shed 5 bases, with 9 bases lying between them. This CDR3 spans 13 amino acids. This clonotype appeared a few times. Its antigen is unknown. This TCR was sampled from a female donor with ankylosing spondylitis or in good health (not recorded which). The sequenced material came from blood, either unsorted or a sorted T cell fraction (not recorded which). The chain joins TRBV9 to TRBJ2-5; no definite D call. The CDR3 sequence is CASSVLSGETQYF. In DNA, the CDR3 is TGTGCCAGCAGCGTATTGAGTGGTGAGACCCAGTACTTC.